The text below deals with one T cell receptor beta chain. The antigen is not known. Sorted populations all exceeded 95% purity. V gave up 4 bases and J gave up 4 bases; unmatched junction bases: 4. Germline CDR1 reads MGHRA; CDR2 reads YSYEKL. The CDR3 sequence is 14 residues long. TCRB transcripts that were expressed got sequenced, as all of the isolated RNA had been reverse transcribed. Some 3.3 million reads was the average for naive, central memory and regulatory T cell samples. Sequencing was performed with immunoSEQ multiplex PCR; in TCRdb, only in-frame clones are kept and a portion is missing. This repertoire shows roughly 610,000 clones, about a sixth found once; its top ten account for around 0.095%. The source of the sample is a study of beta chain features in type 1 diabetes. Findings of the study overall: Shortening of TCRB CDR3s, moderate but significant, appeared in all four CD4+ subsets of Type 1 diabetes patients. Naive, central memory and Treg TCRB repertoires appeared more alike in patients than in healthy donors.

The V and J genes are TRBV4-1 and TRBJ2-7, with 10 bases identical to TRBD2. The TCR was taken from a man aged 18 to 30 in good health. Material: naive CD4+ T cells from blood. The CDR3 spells CASSRRTSGYEQYF. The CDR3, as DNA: TGCGCCAGCAGCCGGCGGACTAGCGGTTACGAGCAGTACTTC.